Included here is one T cell receptor beta chain sequence, with context. This entry belongs to a study of blood T cell repertoires in COVID-19. The method was immunoSEQ multiplex PCR; TCRdb's version includes in-frame clones alone and lacks a portion of them. The data show some 130,000 clones, around three quarters seen once. Germline V CDR1 and CDR2: SGHTA, FQGTGA. V was cut by 5 bases and J by 2 bases, with 9 bases left in between. The CDR3 consists of 13 residues. The sample taken for sequencing was peripheral blood. The sequence came from a woman of 80 years or more with acute or convalescent COVID-19. V gene TRBV7-3 combines with J gene TRBJ2-5; no firm D call. The CDR3 loop reads CASSQARQETQYF. In nucleotides, the CDR3 is TGTGCCAGCAGCCAAGCGCGGCAAGAGACCCAGTACTTC.